Below, one T cell receptor (beta chain) is given with its context. The antigen this receptor binds is unknown. No base quality values were provided; no much bigger clone lies one nucleotide off. The method was RT-PCR. Sequenced using an Illumina HiSeq 2500. In TCRdb, the public reads were trimmed at Q25 with fastp and aligned with MiXCR, with productive beta chains retained. Under each unique CDR3 protein, matching rows form one entry showing the most common genes and DNA. The sample table records around 600,000 distinct CDR3 sequences; 11% of these occur just once. Together, the top ten hold around 10% of the sample. These data belong to a study of response to subunit inactivated influenza vaccine (dated by TCRdb to the late 2010s). For the wider study: Deep quantitative T cell receptor repertoire profiling was used in the study to track responses to a trivalent subunit inactivated influenza vaccine. The full study reports these points: It was suggested by the authors that each seasonal influenza vaccination may recruit only a limited number of new T cells.

V is reduced by 1 base and J by 2 bases, leaving a spacing of 9 bases between them. The CDR3 measures 14 amino acids from cysteine to phenylalanine. Here the CDR3 DNA is all that survives: 42 bases in frame from base 1. CDR1 MNHEY and CDR2 SMNVEV are derived from the germline V gene (reference sequence). The same data also went into a second study, on T cells expressing NK-cell markers. As the second publication notes: The TCR beta cDNA libraries were made using 5'RACE template switching, a step that added both a universal primer site and unique molecular identifiers. Seven to nine donors provided sorted CD3+CD56+NKG2C+, CD3+CD56+NKG2C- and CD3+CD56-NKG2C+ T-cell subsets, whose TCR beta-chain repertoires were profiled. Seven of the eight sequenced donors were HCMV-seropositive and one was HCMV-seronegative. In several experiments an anti-gammadeltaTCR antibody was added to restrict sorting to alphabetaTCR-expressing T cells. In more than five donors, the dominant CD3+CD56+NKG2C+ clonotypes were found to rank among the top 10 CD8+ clonotypes and to make up roughly 1.0-7.0% of CD8+ T cells. Those dominant clonotypes were again the most abundant among CD3+CD56-NKG2C+ cells in several donors, at roughly 25-65%. Whether the expanded NKG2C-expressing T cell clones were specific for HCMV antigens remained unclear. Randomly selected healthy volunteers, three men and five women, were used as the eight sequenced donors. A commercial ELISA kit detecting HCMV-specific IgG in serum was used to determine HCMV serostatus. Ficoll density gradient centrifugation was used to isolate peripheral blood mononuclear cells from blood. For five or six donors, unsorted PBMC were also used to sequence bulk peripheral blood T-cell repertoires. Synthesis of cDNA was primed from the TCR beta constant segment and was followed by two consecutive PCR amplification steps. Sequencing of the libraries produced 2 x 150 bp reads on Illumina HiSeq 2000/2500, MiSeq or NextSeq. MIGEC was used to demultiplex reads and group reads by UMI, and MiTCR was used to assemble and quantify clonotypes. To exclude erroneous sequences, any TCR cDNA sequence not supported by at least two reads was discarded. The tcR package was used for downstream repertoire analysis, and clonotypes were matched between fractions using CDR3 nucleotide sequence together with V segment. VDJmatch was used to annotate antigen specificity against VDJdb, with one amino acid substitution in CDR3 allowed.

The sequence derives from a man aged 45-65 years who received an inactivated influenza vaccine. Donor details come from another sample of the same person, matched by shared clones. The sequence links TRBV27 to TRBJ2-7, with an unclear D gene assignment. Here the sequenced sample was PBMCs from blood, taken on the day of vaccination. The CDR3 here reads CASSLLGLAYEQYF. The bases are TGTGCCAGCAGTTTATTAGGTTTGGCCTACGAGCAGTACTTC.